This T cell receptor beta chain was sequenced for a study of blood T cell repertoires in COVID-19. Study in general: The analysed material was cDNA or gDNA that came from T cells, B-cell-depleted T cells, or PBMCs.

Clones were sequenced by immunoSEQ multiplex PCR, and TCRdb holds only the in-frame ones, with some missing. In the table there are about 64,000 clones, about 88% of which are singletons. V lost 0 bases and J lost 2; bases outside the gene matches: 0. The CDR3 contains 14 residues. Germline V gene lookup returns CDR1 SGHRS and CDR2 YFSETQ. The receptor comes from a man in his sixties or seventies with acute or convalescent COVID-19. The chain is built from TRBV5-1 and TRBJ2-7, with 9 bases lining up with TRBD1. Sequencing used peripheral blood. The CDR3 loop reads CASSLGQGAYEQYF. DNA for the CDR3: TGCGCCAGCAGCTTGGGACAGGGGGCCTACGAGCAGTACTTC. The full variable domain, rest sourced from reference TRBV5-1 and TRBJ2-7, is KAGVTQTPRYLIKTRGQQVTLSCSPISGHRSVSWYQQTPGQGLQFLFEYFSETQRNKGNFPGRFSGRQFSNSRSEMNVSTLELGDSALYLCASSLGQGAYEQYFGPGTRLTVT.